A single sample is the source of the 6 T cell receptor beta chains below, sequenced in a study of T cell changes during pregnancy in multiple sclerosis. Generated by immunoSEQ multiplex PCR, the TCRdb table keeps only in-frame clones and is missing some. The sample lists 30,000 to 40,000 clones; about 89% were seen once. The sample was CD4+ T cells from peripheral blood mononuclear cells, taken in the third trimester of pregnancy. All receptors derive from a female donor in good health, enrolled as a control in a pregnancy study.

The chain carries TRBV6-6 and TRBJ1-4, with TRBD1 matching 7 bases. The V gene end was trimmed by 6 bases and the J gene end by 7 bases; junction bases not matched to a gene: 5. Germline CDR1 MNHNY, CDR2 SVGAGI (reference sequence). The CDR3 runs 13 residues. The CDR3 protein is CASRRQGSEKLFF. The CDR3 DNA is TGTGCCAGCAGGAGACAGGGAAGTGAAAAACTGTTTTTT.

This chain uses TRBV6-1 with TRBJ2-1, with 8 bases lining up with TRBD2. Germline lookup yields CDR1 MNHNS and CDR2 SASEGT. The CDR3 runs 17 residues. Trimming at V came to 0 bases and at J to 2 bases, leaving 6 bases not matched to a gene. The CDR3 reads CASSEALRSGAYNEQFF. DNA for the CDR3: TGTGCCAGCAGTGAAGCGCTTCGTAGCGGGGCCTACAATGAGCAGTTCTTC.

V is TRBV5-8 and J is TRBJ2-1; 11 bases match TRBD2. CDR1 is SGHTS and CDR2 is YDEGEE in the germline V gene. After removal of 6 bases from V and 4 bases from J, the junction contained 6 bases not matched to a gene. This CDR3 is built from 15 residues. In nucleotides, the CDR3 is TGTGCCAGCACCCAGGGGACTAGCGGTTACAATGAGCAGTTCTTC. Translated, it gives CASTQGTSGYNEQFF.

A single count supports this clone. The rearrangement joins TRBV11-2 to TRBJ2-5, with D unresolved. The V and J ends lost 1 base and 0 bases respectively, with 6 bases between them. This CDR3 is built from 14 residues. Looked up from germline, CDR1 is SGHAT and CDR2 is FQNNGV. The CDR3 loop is CASSLGSNQETQYF. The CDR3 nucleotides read TGTGCCAGCAGCTTAGGAAGCAACCAAGAGACCCAGTACTTC. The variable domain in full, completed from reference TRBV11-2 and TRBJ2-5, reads EAGVAQSPRYKIIEKRQSVAFWCNPISGHATLYWYQQILGQGPKLLIQFQNNGVVDDSQLPKDRFSAERLKGVDSTLKIQPAKLEDSAVYLCASSLGSNQETQYFGPGTRLLVL.

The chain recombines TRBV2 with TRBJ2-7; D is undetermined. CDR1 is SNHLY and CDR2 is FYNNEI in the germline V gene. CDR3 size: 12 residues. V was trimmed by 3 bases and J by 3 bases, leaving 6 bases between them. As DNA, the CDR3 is TGTGCCAGCAGTGAGGCAAGCTACGAGCAGTACTTC. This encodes CASSEASYEQYF.

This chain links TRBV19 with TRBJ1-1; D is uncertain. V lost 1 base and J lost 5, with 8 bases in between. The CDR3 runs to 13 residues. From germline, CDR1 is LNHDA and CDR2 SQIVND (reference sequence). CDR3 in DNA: TGTGCCAGTAGTATAGCTGGAGGTACTGAAGCTTTCTTT. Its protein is CASSIAGGTEAFF.